The 15 T cell receptor beta chains reported below all come from one sample, sequenced in a study of blood T cell repertoires in COVID-19. TCRdb keeps only in-frame clones here, not all; method: immunoSEQ multiplex PCR. The sample contains under 300,000 clones, 75% to 85% of which appear only once. Sequencing was performed on peripheral blood. Receptors were obtained from a human donor in a cohort sampled during active COVID-19.

The chain employs TRBV5-1 and TRBJ2-7, with TRBD1 matching 9 bases. Trimming took 4 bases from V and 5 from J; bases not matched to a gene: 10. This CDR3 contains 15 residues. Germline-derived CDR1 and CDR2 are SGHRS and YFSETQ. CDR3 coding DNA: TGCGCCAGCAGCCCGGAGGGGACAGGGCGAAACGAGCAGTACTTC. Translating gives CASSPEGTGRNEQYF.

The DNA for the CDR3 is TGTGCCAGTAGTTCACCGGGCGGGGCCACAGATACGCAGTATTTT. Its translation: CASSSPGGATDTQYF. The V call is TRBV19, the J call TRBJ2-3; maybe TRBD2 (6 bases). In germline, CDR1 is LNHDA, CDR2 SQIVND (reference sequence). The V end lost 5 bases, the J end lost 2 bases, and 14 bases lay between the germline ends. The CDR3 totals 15 residues.

The chain has TRBV3-1 (or the pseudogene TRBV3-2) and TRBJ2-4; 7 bases map to TRBD2. J was trimmed by 3 bases and V by 1 base; bases with no gene match: 9. Germline values: CDR1 LGHDT, CDR2 YNNKEL (reference sequence). The CDR3 extends over 17 amino acids. CDR3 nucleotide sequence: TGTGCCAGCAGCCAAGGGTGGACTAGTCGGGACAAAAACATTCAGTACTTC. It yields the protein CASSQGWTSRDKNIQYF.

On this clone: Distinct nucleotide sequences in the sample also encode this CDR3. The V call is TRBV28, the J call TRBJ2-3, with a possible D match to TRBD1 (5 bases). The V end lost 6 bases, the J end lost 2 bases, and 12 bases lay between the germline ends. This CDR3 has 14 amino acids. The germline CDR1 and CDR2 sequences are MDHEN and SYDVKM. The CDR3 reads CASSPSRATDTQYF. CDR3 nucleotide sequence: TGTGCCAGCAGCCCGAGCAGGGCCACAGATACGCAGTATTTT.

This chain connects TRBV7-2 to TRBJ1-4; TRBD1 aligns across 7 bases. Germline lookup yields CDR1 SGHTA and CDR2 FQGNSA. The CDR3 consists of 17 residues. V trimming: 5 bases; J trimming: 2 bases; junction bases outside the gene matches: 11. The CDR3 DNA follows: TGTGCCAGCAGCCAACGACCTACAGGGGCTACTAATGAAAAACTGTTTTTT. Protein sequence: CASSQRPTGATNEKLFF.

V and J are TRBV18 and TRBJ2-1, with D maybe TRBD1 (5 bases). The CDR3 has 14 amino acids. Deletions cut 5 bases from V and 5 bases from J, with 13 bases between. Germline CDR1 KGHSH, CDR2 LQKENI. Here the CDR3 DNA reads TGTGCCAGCTCAAGAGAGACAGTTAACAATGAGCAGTTCTTC. It encodes CASSRETVNNEQFF.

The CDR3 nucleotides are TGTGCCAGCAGCTCCGGACTAGCGCCCAATGAGCAGTTCTTC. Translation: CASSSGLAPNEQFF. This chain uses TRBV5-5 with TRBJ2-1, with 9 bases that match TRBD2. With 3 bases clipped from V and 6 bases from J, the junction kept 4 bases outside the gene matches. The germline V gene encodes CDR1 SGHKS and CDR2 YYEKEE (reference sequence). The CDR3 runs 14 residues.

This rearrangement joins TRBV15 to TRBJ1-2; D may be TRBD1 (6 bases). V was pared by 5 bases and J by 4 bases, with 14 bases between. Germline CDR1 is LNHNV and CDR2 is YYDKDF (reference sequence). The CDR3 sequence is 14 residues long. DNA for the CDR3: TGTGCCACCAGCGGGCAACAGGGCGGCTATGGCTACACCTTC. Translated, it gives CATSGQQGGYGYTF.

The V gene is TRBV12-5, the J gene TRBJ1-6, with 7 bases identical to TRBD1. Germline loops: CDR1 LGHNT, CDR2 FRNRAP. V shed 1 base, J shed 1 base, and the junction held 13 bases outside the gene matches. The CDR3 extends over 20 amino acids. CDR3 residues: CASGLAQGSRQSSYNSPLHF. CDR3 DNA: TGTGCTAGTGGTTTGGCACAGGGGTCCCGGCAAAGTTCCTATAATTCACCCCTCCACTTT. The whole variable domain, remainder taken from reference TRBV12-5 and TRBJ1-6, is DARVTQTPRHKVTEMGQEVTMRCQPILGHNTVFWYRQTMMQGLELLAYFRNRAPLDDSGMPKDRFSAEMPDATLATLKIQPSEPRDSAVYFCASGLAQGSRQSSYNSPLHFGNGTRLTVT.

This rearrangement joins TRBV30 to TRBJ1-6; D is uncertain. The CDR3 runs to 14 residues. CDR1 and CDR2 (germline): GTSNPN, SVGIG (reference sequence). Trimming cost V 0 bases and J 9 bases, with 12 bases left between them. CDR3 DNA: TGTGCCTGGAGTGTTCCGGGGTGGGCTTCACCCCTCCACTTT. Translated, it gives CAWSVPGWASPLHF.

This chain connects TRBV7-9 to TRBJ2-2, with 13 nucleotides matching TRBD2. This CDR3 comprises 16 residues. The J segment lost 6 bases and the V segment lost 4 bases, leaving 5 bases of the junction unmatched. Germline CDR1 SEHNR, CDR2 FQNEAQ (reference sequence). CDR3 protein: CASSSTSGRAAGELFF. The CDR3 DNA is TGTGCCAGCAGCTCAACTAGCGGGAGGGCGGCCGGGGAGCTGTTTTTT.

This clone was counted a few times. This chain uses TRBV15 with TRBJ1-2; 9 bases agree with TRBD1. Germline V CDR1 and CDR2: LNHNV, YYDKDF (reference sequence). With 5 bases clipped from V and 4 bases from J, the junction kept 11 bases outside the gene matches. CDR3 length: 16 residues. CDR3 nucleotide sequence: TGTGCCACCAGCGGGTGGGACAGGGAGTCTGGCTATGGCTACACCTTC. Translation: CATSGWDRESGYGYTF.

This clone is a singleton in its sample. The chain employs TRBV5-6 and TRBJ2-1; D not resolved. Germline V gene lookup returns CDR1 SGHDT and CDR2 YYEEEE. This CDR3 is 12 amino acids long. Trimming left V 4 bases short and J 9 bases short, with 11 bases between. CDR3: CASSPIAGEQFF. CDR3 nucleotides: TGTGCCAGCAGCCCCATCGCCGGTGAGCAGTTCTTC.

The V and J genes are TRBV28 and TRBJ1-4, with D hard to call. The CDR3 loop spans 14 amino acids. The germline V and J ends were trimmed by 5 bases and 0 bases, with 7 bases remaining between them. Germline V gene lookup returns CDR1 MDHEN and CDR2 SYDVKM. CDR3 sequence: CASSTRATNEKLFF. The CDR3 DNA sequence: TGTGCCAGCAGTACCCGGGCAACTAATGAAAAACTGTTTTTT.

The genes are TRBV27 and TRBJ1-2; D might be TRBD1 (6 bases). V lost 7 bases to trimming and J lost 1 base, with 16 bases between them. The CDR3 runs to 15 residues. Germline CDR1 is MNHEY and CDR2 is SMNVEV (reference sequence). The CDR3 region is CASNYRDTNNYGYTF. As DNA, the CDR3 is TGTGCCAGCAACTACCGGGACACCAATAACTATGGCTACACCTTC.